These T cell receptor beta chains were read from a single sample in a study of post-analysis software for immune sequencing data. Each CDR3 protein is one row after TCRdb ran MiXCR on the PCR reads. This repertoire shows around 710,000 distinct CDR3 sequences, around 46% found once; its top ten account for just under 5%. Material: blood. These receptors all stem from a girl aged 5-17 years with multiple sclerosis. Both conserved end residues are part of each CDR3. A D gene is named only where the DNA matches it firmly. Expanded clones get a size class; other rows say once, few or many, or leave the size out.

size	D	J	V	DNA	CDR3
-	-	TRBJ2-3	TRBV20-1	TGCAGTGCTCTAGTTCAGAGCGGCACAGATACGCAGTATTTT	CSALVQSGTDTQYF
-	-	TRBJ2-1	TRBV9	TGTGCCAGCAGCTTGCGGGGCCTTTACAATGAGCAGTTCTTC	CASSLRGLYNEQFF
-	TRBD1	TRBJ2-3	TRBV30	TGTGCCTGGAGAGCGGGACAGGGGTTCACAGATACGCAGTATTTT	CAWRAGQGFTDTQYF
once	TRBD2	TRBJ2-1	TRBV27	TGTGCCGGCAGTTTTGGGACTAGTAACAATGAGCAGTTCTTC	CAGSFGTSNNEQFF
-	-	TRBJ2-7	TRBV28	TGTGCCAGCAGTATAGTCAGACACGAGCAGTACTTC	CASSIVRHEQYF
-	TRBD2	TRBJ2-1	TRBV7-6	TGTGCCAGCAGCTCCTATCCCGGGACTAGCGGGAGAGTCCTCTACAATGAGCAGTTCTTC	CASSSYPGTSGRVLYNEQFF
-	TRBD2	TRBJ2-3	TRBV6-5	TGTGCCAGCAGTTACTTTCCAGCGGGAGTAGTGAGCACAGATACGCAGTATTTT	CASSYFPAGVVSTDTQYF
many	TRBD1	TRBJ2-7	TRBV4-2	TGTGCCAGCAGCCCAGGACAGGGGACATACGAGCAGTACTTC	CASSPGQGTYEQYF
-	TRBD2	TRBJ2-1	TRBV9	TGTGCCAGCAGCGCCCGGACTAGCGGGCTCAATGAGCAGTTCTTC	CASSARTSGLNEQFF
-	TRBD1	TRBJ2-5	TRBV28	TGTGCCAGCAGTTCGCCCGGGACAGGAGGGACCCAGTACTTC	CASSSPGTGGTQYF
-	-	TRBJ2-7	TRBV7-2	TGTGCCAGCAGCTTAGTGTCAGGGCAGAGCTACGAGCAGTACTTC	CASSLVSGQSYEQYF
-	TRBD2	TRBJ2-5	TRBV27	TGTGCCAGCAGTACCCGGACGGGAGGGGAGACCCAGTACTTC	CASSTRTGGETQYF
few	-	TRBJ1-2	TRBV20-1	TGCAGTGCTACCCGTTCTAACTATGGCTACACCTTC	CSATRSNYGYTF
-	-	TRBJ2-7	TRBV5-5	TGTGCCAGCAGCAGCTACCAGAGGGGGAACGACGAGCAGTACTTC	CASSSYQRGNDEQYF
-	-	TRBJ1-4	TRBV5-6	TGTGCCAGCAGGAGCTTTTCGGTGGAATGGGAAAAACTGTTTTTT	CASRSFSVEWEKLFF
few	-	TRBJ2-7	TRBV7-9	TGTGCCAGCAGCTTAGCGGAGGAGGGGGGCGAGCAGTACTTC	CASSLAEEGGEQYF
few	-	TRBJ1-5	TRBV24-1	TGTGCCACCAGTGGGCAGCCCGATCAGCCCCAGCATTTT	CATSGQPDQPQHF
-	TRBD1	TRBJ2-5	TRBV12-3/TRBV12-4	TGTGCCAGCAGGCCCATCCCGGGACAGGGCGGTTTTAATCAAGAGACCCAGTACTTC	CASRPIPGQGGFNQETQYF
-	-	TRBJ2-4	TRBV7-2	TGTGCCAGCAGACTCACAGGGAATAGCATTCAGTACTTC	CASRLTGNSIQYF
many	-	TRBJ2-7	TRBV6-5	TGTGCCAGCAGTTCGGGGCGGACCTACGAGCAGTACTTC	CASSSGRTYEQYF
once	TRBD2	TRBJ2-3	TRBV6-1	TGTGCCAGCAGTGGATCACTAGCGGGCCTCAGCACAGATACGCAGTATTTT	CASSGSLAGLSTDTQYF
once	TRBD2	TRBJ2-1	TRBV12-3/TRBV12-4	TGTGCCAGCAGTTCCGGACTAGCGGCACCAACTAGCTCCTACAATGAGCAGTTCTTC	CASSSGLAAPTSSYNEQFF
-	-	TRBJ2-3	TRBV27	TGTGCCAGCAGACGGGGATCCGGAGATACGCAGTATTTT	CASRRGSGDTQYF